Detailed here is one TCR beta chain. The method was immunoSEQ multiplex PCR; TCRdb's version includes in-frame clones alone and lacks a portion of them. The data contain approximately 44,000 clones, around 93% of them seen just once; the ten biggest clones take up about 0.73%. The V end lost 6 bases, the J end lost 3 bases, and 17 bases lay between the germline ends. In germline, CDR1 is KGHSH, CDR2 LQKENI. The CDR3 is made up of 15 amino acids. The sample originates from a study of T cell changes during pregnancy in multiple sclerosis. The source was CD4+ T cells from peripheral blood mononuclear cells, collected before pregnancy. The chain carries TRBV18 and TRBJ1-2; D uncertain. The receptor was derived from a female donor with multiple sclerosis, enrolled in a pregnancy study. CDR3 in DNA: TGTGCCAGCTCCCCTGGGTCCGGGTCTCACTATGGCTACACCTTC. Its translation: CASSPGSGSHYGYTF.